Presented here are 25 T cell receptor beta chains from one specimen sequenced in a study of long-term antiretroviral therapy in people with HIV. Survey-level resolution applied to immunoSEQ assay v3.0. Using immunoSEQ multiplex PCR, the repertoire was profiled, and TCRdb retains in-frame clones only, with some absent. The sample gives about 36,000 clones, 80% of which show up once; about 6% is in the top ten. Sequenced material: unsorted PBMCs, taken 3.4 years after starting antiretroviral therapy. The receptors were sampled from a man aged 30 to 45 with HIV.

This sequence joins TRBV7-7 and TRBJ2-5, with D possibly TRBD2 on 6 matching bases. The CDR3 is 14 residues long. The V gene lost 1 base and the J gene lost 3 bases, with 9 bases spanning the gap. The germline CDR1 and CDR2 sequences are SSHAT and FNYEAQ (reference sequence). The CDR3 reads CASSLVVAEETQYF. CDR3 DNA sequence: TGTGCCAGCAGCTTAGTAGTAGCGGAAGAGACCCAGTACTTC. The whole variable domain, filled in from reference TRBV7-7 and TRBJ2-5, reads GAGVSQSPRYKVTKRGQDVTLRCDPISSHATLYWYQQALGQGPEFLTYFNYEAQPDKSGLPSDRFSAERPEGSISTLTIQRTEQRDSAMYRCASSLVVAEETQYFGPGTRLLVL.

The chain combines TRBV28 with TRBJ1-5; 7 nucleotides agree with TRBD1. Germline V gene lookup returns CDR1 MDHEN and CDR2 SYDVKM. Unmatched junction bases numbered 16, after V lost 5 bases and J lost 0 bases. The CDR3 covers 19 residues. CDR3 bases: TGTGCCAGCAGTAATCAACCGGGACAGCGCTCGAATAGCAATCAGCCCCAGCATTTT. It codes for CASSNQPGQRSNSNQPQHF.

V is TRBV5-5 and J is TRBJ1-2, with D possibly being TRBD1 (5 bases). Germline V gene sequence: CDR1 SGHKS, CDR2 YYEKEE (reference sequence). Trimming removed 4 bases from V and 5 bases from J, with 9 bases in between. The CDR3 sequence is 12 residues long. In nucleotides, the CDR3 is TGTGCCAGCAGCACGCAGGGTTATGGCTACACCTTC. The encoded protein is CASSTQGYGYTF.

The chain has TRBV19 and TRBJ1-5; D ambiguous. Per the germline V gene, CDR1 is LNHDA and CDR2 is SQIVND (reference sequence). Trimming left V 3 bases short and J 7 bases short, with 10 bases between. The CDR3 loop spans 13 amino acids. The CDR3 region has the DNA TGTGCCAGTAGTATCGTCCCGAGACAGCCCCAGCATTTT. It codes for CASSIVPRQPQHF.

The chain links TRBV27 to TRBJ2-3; D is unresolved. Germline CDR1 is MNHEY and CDR2 is SMNVEV (reference sequence). V shed 7 bases and J shed 0 bases, with 14 bases lying between them. The CDR3 has 15 residues. As DNA, the CDR3 is TGTGCCAGCACCCCGGATCGTACTAGCACAGATACGCAGTATTTT. The encoded protein is CASTPDRTSTDTQYF.

The chain joins TRBV28 to TRBJ2-2; D gene uncertain. V was clipped by 6 bases and J by 3 bases, with 5 bases between them. Germline values: CDR1 MDHEN, CDR2 SYDVKM. The CDR3 is 12 residues long. This CDR3 is CASSDDTGELFF. CDR3 DNA: TGTGCCAGCAGCGACGACACCGGGGAGCTGTTTTTT.

The table lists this clone with a few counts. V is TRBV5-4 and J is TRBJ1-2; D not certain. The ends were cut back, 4 bases at V and 8 bases at J, with 18 bases in the middle. The CDR3 is 14 residues long. The V gene's germline CDR1 is SGHNT and CDR2 YYREEE (reference sequence). DNA of the CDR3: TGTGCCAGCAGCCACCTCTCGTCTGATAAGGGCTACACCTTC. As protein: CASSHLSSDKGYTF.

The chain links TRBV4-3 to TRBJ1-1; TRBD1 is a possible D gene (5 bases). The germline V and J ends were trimmed by 0 bases and 0 bases, with 8 bases remaining between them. The CDR3 is 15 residues long. Per germline, CDR1 LGHNA and CDR2 YSLEER. CDR3: CASSQDAGVNTEAFF. The CDR3 DNA is TGCGCCAGCAGCCAAGATGCGGGGGTGAACACTGAAGCTTTCTTT.

The genes are TRBV7-9 and TRBJ1-1; no clear D. Germline CDR1 and CDR2: SEHNR and FQNEAQ (reference sequence). The V and J ends lost 4 bases and 6 bases respectively, with 15 bases between them. This CDR3 has 14 residues. The CDR3 DNA reads as TGTGCCAGCAGCTACTCATTAGGACCTCCTGAAGCTTTCTTT. Translating gives CASSYSLGPPEAFF. Drawing the rest from reference TRBV7-9 and TRBJ1-1, the complete variable domain is DTGVSQNPRHKITKRGQNVTFRCDPISEHNRLYWYRQTLGQGPEFLTYFQNEAQLEKSRLLSDRFSAERPKGSFSTLEIQRTEQGDSAMYLCASSYSLGPPEAFFGQGTRLTVV.

The gene calls are TRBV15 and TRBJ1-4; D unresolved. This CDR3 is 15 amino acids long. Per germline, CDR1 LNHNV and CDR2 YYDKDF (reference sequence). The V and J ends lost 1 base and 4 bases respectively, with 10 bases between them. This chain's CDR3 is CATSRAGSLNEKLFF. The CDR3 nucleotides read TGTGCCACCAGCAGAGCCGGCAGCCTTAATGAAAAACTGTTTTTT. Based on the CDR3 plus reference TRBV15 and TRBJ1-4, the full variable domain is DAMVIQNPRYQVTQFGKPVTLSCSQTLNHNVMYWYQQKSSQAPKLLFHYYDKDFNNEADTPDNFQSRRPNTSFCFLDIRSPGLGDTAMYLCATSRAGSLNEKLFFGSGTQLSVL.

The CDR3 sequence is CASSVATQETQYF. The CDR3 DNA is TGTGCCAGCAGCGTAGCGACCCAAGAGACCCAGTACTTC. The J gene is TRBJ2-5, the V gene TRBV9; D gene uncertain. Trimming pared 0 bases from V and 1 base from J, leaving 4 bases between. The germline V gene encodes CDR1 SGDLS and CDR2 YYNGEE. The CDR3 totals 13 residues.

The CDR3 nucleotides are TGTGCCAGCTCACCAATTCCCGGGCCTAGCTCTGGAAACACCATATATTTT. Residues: CASSPIPGPSSGNTIYF. The J gene is TRBJ1-3, the V gene TRBV18; D is uncertain. The V gene lost 2 bases and the J gene lost 0 bases, with 14 bases spanning the gap. The CDR3 contains 17 residues. The germline V gene encodes CDR1 KGHSH and CDR2 LQKENI. Full variable domain (rest looked up from reference TRBV18 and TRBJ1-3): NAGVMQNPRHLVRRRGQEARLRCSPMKGHSHVYWYRQLPEEGLKFMVYLQKENIIDESGMPKERFSAEFPKEGPSILRIQQVVRGDSAAYFCASSPIPGPSSGNTIYFGEGSWLTVV.

The table lists this clone with a few counts. J is TRBJ2-7 and V is TRBV6-6, with 8 bases that match TRBD2. The CDR3 is 16 amino acids. Germline values: CDR1 MNHNY, CDR2 SVGAGI (reference sequence). The trim removed 6 bases at V and 5 bases at J, leaving 15 bases unmatched. CDR3 in DNA: TGTGCCAGCAGACCCCGCGGGGGGCTAGACCCCAACGAGCAGTACTTC. Amino acids: CASRPRGGLDPNEQYF.

This clone appeared a few times. The chain is built from TRBV10-3 and TRBJ2-7, with a weak D call TRBD1 (5 bases). Germline CDR1 is ENHRY and CDR2 is SYGVKD. The CDR3 covers 12 residues. V shed 6 bases and J shed 5 bases, with 11 bases lying between them. The CDR3 reads CAISVQGDEQYF. In DNA form, the CDR3 reads TGTGCCATCAGCGTCCAAGGGGACGAGCAGTACTTC.

The V call is TRBV28, the J call TRBJ2-7; 9 bases agree with TRBD1. The CDR3 is made up of 16 amino acids. Germline assignment: CDR1 MDHEN and CDR2 SYDVKM. V trimming: 6 bases; J trimming: 2 bases; junction bases outside the gene matches: 11. CDR3 sequence reads: CASRKRTGDIAYEQYF. The CDR3, as DNA: TGTGCCAGCAGAAAACGGACAGGGGATATCGCCTACGAGCAGTACTTC.

The chain recombines TRBV5-6 with TRBJ2-3, with 8 bases identical to TRBD2. This CDR3 is 14 amino acids long. V gave up 4 bases and J gave up 5 bases; unmatched junction bases: 6. The V gene's germline CDR1 is SGHDT and CDR2 YYEEEE. CDR3 nucleotide sequence: TGTGCCAGCAGCACTTCGGGAGGGTTAGATACGCAGTATTTT. This gives the protein CASSTSGGLDTQYF.

This clone was observed a few times. The chain joins TRBV7-8 to TRBJ2-7; TRBD2 aligns across 8 bases. There are 17 residues in the CDR3. Looked up from germline, CDR1 is SGHVS and CDR2 is FQNEAQ. Trimming took 0 bases from V and 5 from J; bases not matched to a gene: 12. CDR3: CASSLATAGEVNNEQYF. CDR3 in DNA: TGTGCCAGCAGCTTAGCGACAGCGGGAGAGGTCAATAACGAGCAGTACTTC.

CDR3 in DNA: TGTGCCAGCAGCCAAATGGGGAGGGTAGCTTTCTTT. Protein sequence: CASSQMGRVAFF. V usage is TRBV14 and J usage is TRBJ1-1; D is unclear. The CDR3 is made up of 12 amino acids. Per germline, CDR1 SGHDN and CDR2 FVKESK. V lost 2 bases to trimming and J lost 10 bases, with 11 bases between them.

The gene calls are TRBV5-6 and TRBJ2-4; 8 nucleotides match TRBD2. The CDR3 totals 17 residues. V shed 1 base, J shed 8 bases, and the junction held 14 bases outside the gene matches. Germline-derived CDR1 and CDR2 are SGHDT and YYEEEE. The CDR3 DNA is TGTGCCAGCAGCTTGTATTGGCGGGAGGCGATCGGGGACATTCAGTACTTC. Residues: CASSLYWREAIGDIQYF.

The chain links TRBV28 to TRBJ1-1, with no clear D. CDR1 and CDR2 (germline): MDHEN, SYDVKM. The CDR3 is 13 amino acids. V lost 3 bases, J lost 6 bases, and 11 bases lay in between. CDR3 sequence: CASSFIPLSEAFF. CDR3 DNA: TGTGCCAGCAGTTTTATTCCGCTTTCTGAAGCTTTCTTT.

The chain couples TRBV7-2 to TRBJ2-7, with D perhaps matching TRBD1 (6 bases). CDR1 and CDR2 from the germline V gene are SGHTA and FQGNSA. The CDR3 extends over 17 amino acids. The V and J ends lost 0 bases and 0 bases respectively, with 15 bases between them. CDR3 sequence reads: CASSLASPGVGSYEQYF. CDR3 DNA: TGTGCCAGCAGCTTAGCCTCGCCAGGGGTGGGCTCCTACGAGCAGTACTTC.

V and J are TRBV4-1 and TRBJ1-1; 8 positions agree with TRBD1. The J segment lost 3 bases and the V segment lost 2 bases, leaving 5 bases of the junction unmatched. The CDR3 totals 15 residues. Per the germline V gene, CDR1 is MGHRA and CDR2 is YSYEKL. CDR3 nucleotides: TGCGCCAGCAGCCAACAGGGGGCGCGGGACACTGAAGCTTTCTTT. Translated: CASSQQGARDTEAFF.

This clone was seen a single time. The rearrangement links TRBV5-1 to TRBJ1-4; D is possibly TRBD1 (5 bases). The CDR3 is 14 residues long. CDR1 and CDR2 from the germline V gene are SGHRS and YFSETQ. The V gene lost 0 bases and the J gene lost 5 bases, with 8 bases spanning the gap. Written as DNA, the CDR3 is TGCGCCAGCAGCTTGGCCGGGGGGAATGAAAAACTGTTTTTT. Translating it yields CASSLAGGNEKLFF.

CDR3 amino acids: CASSLATVAYEQYF. As DNA, the CDR3 is TGTGCCAGCAGCTTAGCGACAGTGGCCTACGAGCAGTACTTC. This sequence joins TRBV7-9 and TRBJ2-7; possibly TRBD1 for D (5 bases). The CDR3 runs to 14 residues. Germline-derived CDR1 and CDR2 are SEHNR and FQNEAQ (reference sequence). Trimming shortened V by 0 bases and J by 2 bases, and 8 bases separated the two germline ends.

The V and J genes are TRBV5-4 and TRBJ2-5; 8 positions match TRBD2. Germline V CDR1 and CDR2: SGHNT, YYREEE (reference sequence). The V and J ends lost 4 bases and 1 base, in that order; junction bases with no gene match: 6. This CDR3 region has 15 residues. In DNA form, the CDR3 reads TGTGCCAGCAGCCGCGCTAGCGGGCCCCAAGAGACCCAGTACTTC. Its protein is CASSRASGPQETQYF.